The 5 T cell receptor beta chains presented below share a single source sample, sequenced in a study of blood T cell repertoires in COVID-19 (dated by TCRdb to about 2020). The library was produced with the immunoSEQ multiplex PCR assay. In TCRdb, the immuneACCESS table is reduced to in-frame sequences with V and J assigned. These tables do not hold every clone; where another copy was compared, an unresolved V gene accounts for under half, and the others remain unexplained. Across this sample there are under 200,000 clones, with approximately 79% seen only once. 7.5% to 8.5% of the sample is taken by the ten largest. Sequences were obtained from peripheral blood. The receptors here all came from a woman aged 55-69 years with COVID-19, enrolled during active disease.

The chain has TRBV7-9 and TRBJ1-1; tentative D call: TRBD1 (6 bases). There are 14 residues in the CDR3. Per germline, CDR1 SEHNR and CDR2 FQNEAQ (reference sequence). V was pared by 4 bases and J by 2 bases, with 11 bases between. The CDR3 coding sequence is TGTGCCAGCAGCTACGGACAGATTAACACTGAAGCTTTCTTT. This gives the protein CASSYGQINTEAFF.

The chain recombines TRBV9 with TRBJ2-3, with no clear D. This CDR3 is built from 12 residues. V dropped 4 bases and J dropped 4 bases, with 7 bases sitting between them. Germline-derived CDR1 and CDR2 are SGDLS and YYNGEE. The chain's CDR3 is CASSLAPDTQYF. The CDR3 bases are TGTGCCAGCAGCCTGGCCCCAGATACGCAGTATTTT.

The gene calls are TRBV5-4 and TRBJ2-5, with D unresolved. The CDR3 totals 14 residues. The germline gives CDR1 SGHNT, CDR2 YYREEE (reference sequence). Trimming pared 2 bases from V and 5 bases from J, leaving 13 bases between. The chain's CDR3 is CASSLGGLRETQYF. DNA of the CDR3: TGTGCCAGCAGCTTAGGCGGATTGAGGGAGACCCAGTACTTC.

The J gene is TRBJ1-2, the V gene TRBV27; D unresolved. Germline-derived CDR1 and CDR2 are MNHEY and SMNVEV (reference sequence). This CDR3 region has 14 residues. The ends were cut back, 3 bases at V and 8 bases at J, with 16 bases in the middle. CDR3 nucleotides: TGTGCCAGCAGTTTTAACCGGGGAAGGAACGGCTACACCTTC. The encoded protein is CASSFNRGRNGYTF.

V usage is TRBV28 and J usage is TRBJ1-5, with D tentatively TRBD1 (6 bases). Looked up from germline, CDR1 is MDHEN and CDR2 is SYDVKM. V was trimmed by 5 bases and J by 9 bases, leaving 17 bases between them. The CDR3 consists of 14 residues. CDR3 loop: CASSPQGPYMPQHF. The CDR3 DNA is TGTGCCAGCAGTCCCCAGGGGCCGTATATGCCCCAGCATTTT.